This T cell receptor (beta chain) was recovered during a study of blood T cell repertoires in COVID-19. About the study: Sources were T cells, B-cell-depleted T cells, or PBMCs; the material itself was cDNA or gDNA.

Participant reports of clinical history set cohort assignment. Clones were sequenced by immunoSEQ multiplex PCR, and TCRdb holds only the in-frame ones, with some missing. The sample records 300,000 to 400,000 clones, 70% to 90% being singletons. This sequence originates from a woman aged 25 to 39 with acute COVID-19. The sequenced material came from PBMCs or T cells enriched from blood (not recorded which).

CDR3 coding DNA: TGTGCCAGCAGTGAAGCGGGGGCTAGGAGAGAAAAACTGTTTTTT. This encodes CASSEAGARREKLFF. The chain uses TRBV6-1 and TRBJ1-4; D perhaps matches TRBD1 (6 bases). The germline CDR1 and CDR2 sequences are MNHNS and SASEGT. The V end lost 0 bases, the J end lost 8 bases, and 13 bases lay between the germline ends. There are 15 residues in the CDR3.